The subject of this entry is one T cell receptor (beta chain). Its antigen is not known. PCR employed 60 Vbeta and 13 Jbeta primers. TCRdb keeps only in-frame clones here, not all; method: immunoSEQ multiplex PCR. The data contain 200,000 or so clones, 87% of them singletons. Germline V lookup: CDR1 GTSNPN, CDR2 SVGIG (reference sequence). This CDR3 comprises 13 residues. Trimming at V came to 3 bases and at J to 6 bases, leaving 4 bases not matched to a gene. This sample is drawn from a study of cytomegalovirus exposure and HLA in healthy donors. Study findings and constraints: Among TCR sequences, most were rare, though some public TCRs appeared in many donors. Later examination showed HLA-associated TCR beta chains had greater clonal expansion than equally common others. Prediction of most subjects' HLA-A and HLA-B alleles by TCR beta sequences was reportedly accurate.

The rearrangement uses TRBV30 and TRBJ2-3; 9 bases align to TRBD2. Sequencing used PBMCs. This TCR came from a girl in the first two years of life in good health and CMV-seronegative. CDR3 amino acids: CAWRAGGPDTQYF. The CDR3 region has the DNA TGTGCCTGGAGGGCGGGGGGGCCGGATACGCAGTATTTT.